This is a list of T cell receptor beta chains from one sample in a study of identical twins. A single record per CDR3 protein comes from TCRdb applying MiXCR to the 5' RACE reads. This sample has a few hundred thousand distinct CDR3 sequences, with under 20% found just once. Material: naive T cells sorted from blood. The origin of the receptors is a man aged 50 to 59 in good health. Both conserved end residues are part of each CDR3. The D gene is left open where the match is weak. Expanded clones get a size class; other rows say once, few or many, or leave the size out.

J gene,V gene,D gene,clone size,CDR3 DNA,CDR3 protein
TRBJ2-1,TRBV12-3/TRBV12-4,TRBD2,NA,TGTGCCAGCAGCGCCGGGACTAGCAAGTTCTTC,CASSAGTSKFF
TRBJ2-7,TRBV20-1,NA,many,TGCAGTGCTAGAACCGGCGGAGCAGGTCTAATCTACGAGCAGTACTTC,CSARTGGAGLIYEQYF
TRBJ1-1,TRBV7-2,NA,NA,TGTGCCAGCAGCTCCGGCCTAGGGATGAACACTGAAGCTTTCTTT,CASSSGLGMNTEAFF
TRBJ2-7,TRBV20-1,NA,NA,TGCAGTGCTAAAAGGCTTTTCGGCTCCTACGAGCAGTACTTC,CSAKRLFGSYEQYF
TRBJ2-1,TRBV4-1,NA,NA,TGCGCCAGCAGCGCGACCTATTCCTACAATGAGCAGTTCTTC,CASSATYSYNEQFF
TRBJ2-1,TRBV5-1,TRBD2,NA,TGCGCCAGCAGCTCCTCCCTAGCGGGGGATTACAATGAGCAGTTCTTC,CASSSSLAGDYNEQFF
TRBJ2-5,TRBV18,NA,many,TGTGCCAGCTCAGCCACCGGGGCTACACAAGAGACCCAGTACTTC,CASSATGATQETQYF
TRBJ2-2,TRBV12-3/TRBV12-4,NA,many,TGTGCCAGCAGTCCACAGAACACCGGGGAGCTGTTTTTT,CASSPQNTGELFF
TRBJ2-7,TRBV7-3,TRBD2,NA,TGTGCCAGCAGCGCAACCGGGACTAGCATGGCCGAGCAGTACTTC,CASSATGTSMAEQYF
TRBJ1-5,TRBV6-1,NA,NA,TGTGCCAGCAAGGAGAAGGGGGTAACTCAGCCCCAGCATTTT,CASKEKGVTQPQHF
TRBJ2-5,TRBV20-1,TRBD1,few,TGCAGTGCTGACCGACAGGGGATGAAGACCCAGTACTTC,CSADRQGMKTQYF
TRBJ2-3,TRBV29-1,NA,few,TGCAGCGTCCGGACAGCCGTGGGAGATACGCAGTATTTT,CSVRTAVGDTQYF
TRBJ2-2,TRBV27,TRBD2,NA,TGTGCCAGCAGTTCGCAAGCGGGAGGAAGCACCGGGGAGCTGTTTTTT,CASSSQAGGSTGELFF
TRBJ2-1,TRBV5-6,TRBD2,NA,TGTGCCAGCAGCTCTCCGGCAAGCGGGGGCCTTCTTAGGGAGTTCTTC,CASSSPASGGLLREFF
TRBJ2-7,TRBV15,TRBD1,few,TGTGCCACCAGCAGAGCGGGACAGCCCTGGAAGCAGTACTTC,CATSRAGQPWKQYF
TRBJ1-5,TRBV6-1,NA,few,TGTGCCAGCAGTCCAGGGTTGAATCAGCCCCAGCATTTT,CASSPGLNQPQHF
TRBJ2-7,TRBV5-1,TRBD2,many,TGCGCCAGCAGCAACACTAGCGGTGCCTACGAGCAGTACTTC,CASSNTSGAYEQYF
TRBJ2-3,TRBV20-1,NA,few,TGCAGTGTGTCCCCGACGGGGGCCACCACAGATACGCAGTATTTT,CSVSPTGATTDTQYF
TRBJ2-5,TRBV7-9,TRBD2,few,TGTGCCAGCAGCTTATCTGGACTAGTTCTAGAGACCCAGTACTTC,CASSLSGLVLETQYF
TRBJ2-2,TRBV13,NA,NA,TGTGCCAGCAGCCATGGGCAGGGGTGGAACACCGGGGAGCTGTTTTTT,CASSHGQGWNTGELFF
TRBJ2-6,TRBV12-3/TRBV12-4,NA,few,TGTGCCAGCAAAATTGGGGCCAACGTCCTGACTTTC,CASKIGANVLTF
TRBJ2-5,TRBV9,TRBD1,once,TGTGCCAGCAGCGCCTCTCGGGACAGCCACCGGGAGACCCAGTACTTC,CASSASRDSHRETQYF
TRBJ2-5,TRBV6-1,NA,many,TGTGCCAGCCGAGAAACAGTGTACCAAGAGACCCAGTACTTC,CASRETVYQETQYF
TRBJ2-3,TRBV4-1,TRBD2,NA,TGCGCCAGCAGCCAAGTCGAGGGGAGGGGCACAGATACGCAGTATTTT,CASSQVEGRGTDTQYF
TRBJ2-1,TRBV6-5,NA,NA,TGTGCCAGCAGTTACTCGTTTGGGGGGGGCAGCCACAATGAGCAGTTCTTC,CASSYSFGGGSHNEQFF
TRBJ2-7,TRBV20-1,TRBD2,NA,TGCAGTGCTAAACTAGCGGGAGGGCGTCACGAGCAGTACTTC,CSAKLAGGRHEQYF
TRBJ2-2,TRBV28,NA,many,TGTGCCAGCAGTTTCAGGACTACCCCGAACACCGGGGAGCTGTTTTTT,CASSFRTTPNTGELFF
TRBJ2-3,TRBV15,NA,NA,TGTGCCACCAGCAGAGATTGGTCAGGGGGGGGCACAGATACGCAGTATTTT,CATSRDWSGGGTDTQYF
TRBJ1-2,TRBV12-3/TRBV12-4,NA,many,TGTGCCAGCAGTATACAGCACAACTATGGCTACACCTTC,CASSIQHNYGYTF
TRBJ2-7,TRBV7-8,TRBD1,many,TGTGCCAGCAGCGCTTGGACAGGGACGACCTACGAGCAGTACTTC,CASSAWTGTTYEQYF
TRBJ2-6,TRBV28,TRBD2,few,TGTGCCACCCGGGGGGGAACTGGGGCCAACGTCCTGACTTTC,CATRGGTGANVLTF
TRBJ2-3,TRBV20-1,NA,many,TGCAGTGCTAGAGAGGGTAGCGCTGACACAGATACGCAGTATTTT,CSAREGSADTDTQYF
TRBJ2-3,TRBV7-6,NA,many,TGTGCCAGCAGCGCGGCGGGAAGCCCGAGCACAGATACGCAGTATTTT,CASSAAGSPSTDTQYF
TRBJ2-1,TRBV6-1,TRBD2,NA,TGTGCCAGCACTCACGGGGGGGCCTTGGAGCAGTTCTTC,CASTHGGALEQFF
TRBJ2-7,TRBV5-6,NA,NA,TGTGCCAGCAGCTTTGTAGCAGCCTCCTACGAGCAGTACTTC,CASSFVAASYEQYF
TRBJ2-1,TRBV28,NA,few,TGTGCCAGCAGTTTAGCCAACCGGGACGTAGGTATCTTC,CASSLANRDVGIF
TRBJ2-1,TRBV12-3/TRBV12-4,NA,NA,TGTGCCAGCAGTTTCCAGACTATGGGCAATGAGCAGTTCTTC,CASSFQTMGNEQFF
TRBJ1-1,TRBV29-1,TRBD1,NA,TGCAGCGTTGTCCGGAGACAGGGCTCGAGCACTGAAGCTTTCTTT,CSVVRRQGSSTEAFF
TRBJ1-2,TRBV28,NA,many,TGTGCCAGCAGTTTTTTTAGGGCGGACCCTAACTATGGCTACACCTTC,CASSFFRADPNYGYTF
TRBJ2-1,TRBV27,TRBD2,few,TGTGCCAGCAGAAAAGGACTAGCGGGGCTTATCTACAATGAGCAGTTCTTC,CASRKGLAGLIYNEQFF
TRBJ2-5,TRBV10-3,TRBD1,NA,TGTGCCATCAGTGCCCGACAGGGTCAGGGGACCCAGTACTTC,CAISARQGQGTQYF
TRBJ2-2,TRBV20-1,TRBD2,NA,TGCAGTGCTAGAGTTGCGGGAGTGAACACCGGGGAGCTGTTTTTT,CSARVAGVNTGELFF
TRBJ2-3,TRBV2,NA,NA,TGTGCCAGCACAGGTTTTCCCACAGATACGCAGTATTTT,CASTGFPTDTQYF
TRBJ2-3,TRBV9,NA,many,TGTGCCAGCACAGATACGCAGTATTTT,CASTDTQYF
TRBJ2-7,TRBV19,NA,NA,TGTGCCAGTAGTATTCGGATAACCGGGTACGAGCAGTACTTC,CASSIRITGYEQYF
TRBJ2-3,TRBV5-1,NA,few,TGCGCCAGCAGCCCAACGCTTGAATTCACAGATACGCAGTATTTT,CASSPTLEFTDTQYF
TRBJ2-1,TRBV18,TRBD2,many,TGTGCCAGCTCACCCTATCTAGCGGACTCCTACAATGAGCAGTTCTTC,CASSPYLADSYNEQFF
TRBJ2-2,TRBV7-9,TRBD1,many,TGTGCCAGCAGCCCAGGACAGGGGTTGGACACCGGGGAGCTGTTTTTT,CASSPGQGLDTGELFF
TRBJ2-2,TRBV27,NA,NA,TGTGCCAGCAGCCTAACTAGGGGGAGGGCCAACACCGGGGAGCTGTTTTTT,CASSLTRGRANTGELFF
TRBJ2-2,TRBV18,NA,many,TGTGCCAGCTCACCATTCGAACTAGCTCCCGGGGAGCTGTTTTTT,CASSPFELAPGELFF
TRBJ2-5,TRBV5-5,TRBD2,NA,TGTGCCAGCAGCTTGGTTTTCGCGGGGGGGCCAGAGACCCAGTACTTC,CASSLVFAGGPETQYF
TRBJ2-7,TRBV7-2,TRBD1,few,TGTGCCAGCAGGCCCGAGACAGGGGGGTCCTACGAGCAGTACTTC,CASRPETGGSYEQYF
TRBJ2-6,TRBV29-1,NA,many,TGCAGCGTTGAAGGGAGTCAGGACTTCCAGTCGTTGACTTTC,CSVEGSQDFQSLTF
TRBJ2-2,TRBV29-1,NA,few,TGCAGCGCCGCCGGGGGCCCGAACACCGGGGAGCTGTTTTTT,CSAAGGPNTGELFF
TRBJ1-4,TRBV27,NA,few,TGTGCCAGCAGTTTTACCGGCAGGGGTCAACGTACAAATGAAAAACTGTTTTTT,CASSFTGRGQRTNEKLFF
TRBJ1-1,TRBV5-4,NA,NA,TGTGCCAGCAGCGATGGTGGAGCCACTGAAGCTTTCTTT,CASSDGGATEAFF
TRBJ1-3,TRBV4-2,NA,NA,TGTGCCAGCAGCCAAGCGGCAGGGGAACTCTCTGGAAACACCATATATTTT,CASSQAAGELSGNTIYF
TRBJ2-1,TRBV27,TRBD2,NA,TGTGCCAGCAGTCTCCTGACTAGCGGGAGTTTTGTCAGTGGCAATGAGCAGTTCTTC,CASSLLTSGSFVSGNEQFF
TRBJ1-2,TRBV7-2,NA,NA,TGTGCCAGCAGCCCAGCAATGACGGGATATGGCTACACCTTC,CASSPAMTGYGYTF
TRBJ1-6,TRBV20-1,NA,few,TGCAGTGCTAGTGCCAGGGGTAATTCACCCCTCCACTTT,CSASARGNSPLHF